This T cell receptor (beta chain) derives from a study of blood T cell repertoires in COVID-19. Study-level background: Sites in the United States, Italy and Spain provided acute and convalescent COVID-19 samples.

Study processing details: The assay estimated nucleated cells by amplifying reference gene primers. TCRdb keeps only in-frame clones here, not all; method: immunoSEQ multiplex PCR. V and J calls and clone size are as listed in that table; D and trimming were resolved from the DNA. The repertoire holds under 200,000 clones, with about 90% as singletons. Germline loops: CDR1 SGHTA, CDR2 FQGNSA. The CDR3 is made up of 15 amino acids. With V trimmed by 2 bases and J by 7 bases, 2 bases remained unmatched. The sample was peripheral blood. The receptor was derived from a man aged 18 to 30 with active or convalescent COVID-19. The chain joins TRBV7-2 to TRBJ2-1, with TRBD2 matching 13 bases. CDR3 sequence (DNA): TGTGCCAGCAGCTTACGACTAGCGGGAGGTAATGAGCAGTTCTTC. This gives the protein CASSLRLAGGNEQFF.